This TCR beta chain derives from a study of T cell responses to AZD1222 COVID-19 vaccine. Sequenced by immunoSEQ multiplex PCR; TCRdb stores in-frame clones only, minus some. The table records 130,000 or so clones, 80% to 95% of them present only once. In the case of this clone: Antigen unknown.

Points from the study as a whole: In the spike-specific TCR repertoire, nearly half reportedly target unmutated variant regions. Spike was spanned by vaccine-associated CD4 TCRs, with dominance at 160-218 and 743-854.

This CDR3 is built from 14 residues. The germline V and J ends were trimmed by 0 bases and 10 bases, with 16 bases remaining between them. In germline, CDR1 is SGDLS, CDR2 YYNGEE. The sequence came from an adult who received the AZD1222 COVID-19 vaccine. This chain connects TRBV9 to TRBJ1-2, with D unclear. Sequenced here: peripheral blood, sampled 28 days after the second AZD1222 dose. The CDR3 DNA follows: TGTGCCAGCAGCGTAGCTTCCCGCGGACCTTACTACACCTTC. Translation: CASSVASRGPYYTF.